This TCR beta chain was sequenced in a study of OX40 agonist ivuxolimab in advanced cancers. Findings of the study overall: Mean expanded clone counts were higher in CD8+ than CD4+ T cells.

Libraries were prepared by immunoSEQ multiplex PCR; TCRdb keeps only in-frame clonotypes and omits some of them. The table includes roughly 70,000 clones, 82% detected once. To note about this clone: Its cognate antigen is unknown.

CDR1 and CDR2 from the germline V gene are SGHDT and YYEEEE. Trimming took off 2 bases at V and 2 bases at J, with 15 bases between the two ends. The CDR3 has 16 residues. This receptor was obtained from an adult with an advanced solid tumor such as melanoma, head and neck, liver or kidney cancer. Here the sequenced sample was CD4+ or CD8+ T cells sorted from blood, taken in a trial of the OX40 agonist ivuxolimab. This chain joins TRBV5-6 and TRBJ2-3, with D maybe TRBD2 (5 bases). CDR3 sequence reads: CASSFLTRKLTDTQYF. In nucleotides, the CDR3 is TGTGCCAGCAGCTTTTTAACTAGAAAACTCACAGATACGCAGTATTTT.